This TCR beta chain was captured by sequencing in a study of patients and donors after allogeneic stem cell transplantation (dated by TCRdb to 2020 to 2022). The protocol used for the library was RT-PCR. Sequencing was performed on a NextSeq 550. The raw public reads went through TCRdb reprocessing: fastp at Q25, MiXCR clone calling, in-frame beta chains kept. Here each entry gathers all rows of one CDR3 protein and keeps the most common genes and DNA. The sample records about 400,000 distinct CDR3 sequences, about a sixth of which are singletons. The top ten clones comprise 7.2% of the sample. CDR1 and CDR2, looked up from the germline V gene, are SGHRS and YFSETQ. Trimming takes 4 bases off V and 2 bases off J; junction bases not matched to a gene: 13. Its CDR3 holds 17 amino acids, cysteine through phenylalanine. The only DNA kept is the CDR3, 51 bases in frame from the first base. This clonotype was recorded a few times. No antigen is known for it. Nothing much larger sits one base from this clone, and base qualities are not available.

Rearrangement joined TRBV5-1 to TRBJ2-5, and 8 junction bases match TRBD2. The TCR sequence derives from a human donor who was either an allogeneic HSCT recipient or a stem cell or donor lymphocyte infusion donor (not recorded which). It is not recorded whose cells these are; they may come from a transplant donor. The source material was blood, either unsorted or a sorted T cell fraction (not recorded which). The CDR3 reads as follows: CASSPGGIAGFQETQYF. The DNA is as follows: TGCGCCAGCAGCCCCGGCGGGATAGCGGGATTTCAAGAGACCCAGTACTTC.